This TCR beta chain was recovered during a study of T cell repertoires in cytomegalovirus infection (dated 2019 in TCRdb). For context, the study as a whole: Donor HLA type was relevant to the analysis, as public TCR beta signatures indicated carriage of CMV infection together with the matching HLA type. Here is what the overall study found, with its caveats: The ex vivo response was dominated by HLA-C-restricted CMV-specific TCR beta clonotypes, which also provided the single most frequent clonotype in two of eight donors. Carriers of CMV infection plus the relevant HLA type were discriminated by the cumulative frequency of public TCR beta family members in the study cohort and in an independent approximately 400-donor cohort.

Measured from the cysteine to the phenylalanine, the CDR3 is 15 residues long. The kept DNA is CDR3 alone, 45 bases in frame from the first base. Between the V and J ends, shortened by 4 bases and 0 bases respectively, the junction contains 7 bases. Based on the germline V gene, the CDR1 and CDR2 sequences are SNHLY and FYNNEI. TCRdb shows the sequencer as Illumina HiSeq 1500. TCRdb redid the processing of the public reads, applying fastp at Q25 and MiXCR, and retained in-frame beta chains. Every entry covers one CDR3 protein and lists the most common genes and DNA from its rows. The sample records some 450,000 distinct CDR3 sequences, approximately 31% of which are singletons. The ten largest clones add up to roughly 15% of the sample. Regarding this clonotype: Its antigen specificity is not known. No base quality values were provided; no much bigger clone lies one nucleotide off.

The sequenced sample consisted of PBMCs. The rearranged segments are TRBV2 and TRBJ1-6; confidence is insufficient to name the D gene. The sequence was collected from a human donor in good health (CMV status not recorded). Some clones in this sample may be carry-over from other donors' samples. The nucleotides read TGTGCCAGCAGTGGCCCGGGCTCCTATAATTCACCCCTCCACTTT. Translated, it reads CASSGPGSYNSPLHF.